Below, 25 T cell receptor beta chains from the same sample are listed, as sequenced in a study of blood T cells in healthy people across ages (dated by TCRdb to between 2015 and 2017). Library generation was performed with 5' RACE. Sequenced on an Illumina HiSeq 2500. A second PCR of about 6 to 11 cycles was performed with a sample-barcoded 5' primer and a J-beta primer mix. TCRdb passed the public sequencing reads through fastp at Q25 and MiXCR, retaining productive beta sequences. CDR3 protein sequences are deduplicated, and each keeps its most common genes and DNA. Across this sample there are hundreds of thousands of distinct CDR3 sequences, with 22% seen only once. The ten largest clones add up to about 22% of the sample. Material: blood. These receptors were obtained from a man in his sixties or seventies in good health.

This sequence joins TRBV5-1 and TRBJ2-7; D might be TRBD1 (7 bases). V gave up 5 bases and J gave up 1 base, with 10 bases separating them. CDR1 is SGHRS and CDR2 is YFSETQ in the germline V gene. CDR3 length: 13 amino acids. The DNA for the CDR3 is TGCGCCAGCAGGCGGGACAGTTCCTACGAGCAGTACTTC. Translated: CASRRDSSYEQYF.

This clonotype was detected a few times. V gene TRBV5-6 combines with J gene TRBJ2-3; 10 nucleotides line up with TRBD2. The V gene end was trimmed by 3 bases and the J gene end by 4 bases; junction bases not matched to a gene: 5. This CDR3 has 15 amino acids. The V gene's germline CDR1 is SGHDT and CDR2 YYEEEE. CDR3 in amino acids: CASSSTSGVPDTQYF. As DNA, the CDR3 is TGTGCCAGCAGCTCAACTAGCGGGGTTCCAGATACGCAGTATTTT.

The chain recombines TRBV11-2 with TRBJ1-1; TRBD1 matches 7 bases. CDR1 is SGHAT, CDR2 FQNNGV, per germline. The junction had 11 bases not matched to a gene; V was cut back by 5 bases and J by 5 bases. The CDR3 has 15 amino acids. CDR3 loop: CASSLPRGRGTEAFF. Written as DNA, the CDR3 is TGTGCCAGCAGCCTTCCAAGGGGGCGAGGGACTGAAGCTTTCTTT.

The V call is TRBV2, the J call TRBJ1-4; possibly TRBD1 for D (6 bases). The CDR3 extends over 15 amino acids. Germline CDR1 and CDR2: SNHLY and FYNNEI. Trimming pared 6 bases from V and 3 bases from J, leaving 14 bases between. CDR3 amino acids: CASRQLGGPNEKLFF. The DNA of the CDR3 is TGTGCCAGCAGGCAGTTGGGGGGCCCTAATGAAAAACTGTTTTTT.

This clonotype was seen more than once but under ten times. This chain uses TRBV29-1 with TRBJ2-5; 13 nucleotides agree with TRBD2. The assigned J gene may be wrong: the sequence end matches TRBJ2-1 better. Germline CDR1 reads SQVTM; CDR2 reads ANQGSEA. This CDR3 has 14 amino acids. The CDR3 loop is CSVETSGGANEQFF. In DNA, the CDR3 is TGCAGCGTTGAAACTAGCGGGGGGGCTAATGAGCAGTTCTTC.

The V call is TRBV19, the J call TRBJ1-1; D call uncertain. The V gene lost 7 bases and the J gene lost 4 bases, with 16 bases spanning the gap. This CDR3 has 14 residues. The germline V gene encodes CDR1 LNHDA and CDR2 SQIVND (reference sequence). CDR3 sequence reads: CASTIAPRGTEAFF. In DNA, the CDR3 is TGTGCCAGTACCATCGCCCCGCGGGGCACTGAAGCTTTCTTT.

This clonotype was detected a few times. CDR3 DNA sequence: TGTGCCAGCAGCTCGGACTTCGGGGGCGGCAATCAGCCCCAGCATTTT. As protein: CASSSDFGGGNQPQHF. The chain uses TRBV7-9 and TRBJ1-5; possibly TRBD1 for D (6 bases). The CDR3 consists of 16 residues. V gave up 4 bases and J gave up 2 bases, with 15 bases separating them. Germline CDR1 is SEHNR and CDR2 is FQNEAQ (reference sequence).

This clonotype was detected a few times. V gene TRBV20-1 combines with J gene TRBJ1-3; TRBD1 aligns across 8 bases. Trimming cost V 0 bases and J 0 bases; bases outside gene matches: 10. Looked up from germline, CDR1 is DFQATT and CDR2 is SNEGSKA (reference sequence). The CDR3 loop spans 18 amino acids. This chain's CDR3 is CSARDRQGPQSSGNTIYF. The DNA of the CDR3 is TGCAGTGCTAGAGACCGACAGGGGCCCCAATCCTCTGGAAACACCATATATTTT.

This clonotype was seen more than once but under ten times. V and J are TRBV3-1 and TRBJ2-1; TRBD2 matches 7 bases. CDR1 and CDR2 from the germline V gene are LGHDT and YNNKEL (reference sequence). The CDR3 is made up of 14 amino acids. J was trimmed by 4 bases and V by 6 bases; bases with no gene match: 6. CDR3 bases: TGTGCCAGCAGGCCGGGACTAATTTACAATGAGCAGTTCTTC. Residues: CASRPGLIYNEQFF.

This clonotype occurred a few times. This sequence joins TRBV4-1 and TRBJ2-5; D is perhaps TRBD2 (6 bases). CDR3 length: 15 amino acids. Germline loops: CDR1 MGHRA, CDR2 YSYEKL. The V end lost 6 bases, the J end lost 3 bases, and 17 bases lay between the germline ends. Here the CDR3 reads CASRQPGLKKETQYF. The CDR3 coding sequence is TGCGCCAGCAGGCAGCCGGGACTTAAGAAAGAGACCCAGTACTTC.

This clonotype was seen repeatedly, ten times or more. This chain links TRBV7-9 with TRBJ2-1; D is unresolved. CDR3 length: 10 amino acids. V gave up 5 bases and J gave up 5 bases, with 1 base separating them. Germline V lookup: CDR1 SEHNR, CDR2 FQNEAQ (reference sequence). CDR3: CASSHNEQFF. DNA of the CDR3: TGTGCCAGCAGCCACAATGAGCAGTTCTTC. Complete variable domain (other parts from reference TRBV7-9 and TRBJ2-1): DTGVSQNPRHKITKRGQNVTFRCDPISEHNRLYWYRQTLGQGPEFLTYFQNEAQLEKSRLLSDRFSAERPKGSFSTLEIQRTEQGDSAMYLCASSHNEQFFGPGTRLTVL.

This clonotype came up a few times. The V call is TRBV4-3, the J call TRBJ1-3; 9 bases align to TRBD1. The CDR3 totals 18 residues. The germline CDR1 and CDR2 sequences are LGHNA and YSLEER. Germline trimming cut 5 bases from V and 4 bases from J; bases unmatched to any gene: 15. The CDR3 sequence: CASSKGQGYSAAGNTIYF. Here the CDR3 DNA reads TGCGCCAGCAGCAAGGGACAGGGTTATTCGGCAGCGGGAAACACCATATATTTT.

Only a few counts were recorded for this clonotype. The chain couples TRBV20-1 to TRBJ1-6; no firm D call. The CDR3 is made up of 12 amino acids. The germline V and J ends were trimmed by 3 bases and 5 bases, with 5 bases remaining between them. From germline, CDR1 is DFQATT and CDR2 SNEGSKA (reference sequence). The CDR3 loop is CSARGDNSPLHF. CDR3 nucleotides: TGCAGTGCTAGGGGAGATAATTCACCCCTCCACTTT.

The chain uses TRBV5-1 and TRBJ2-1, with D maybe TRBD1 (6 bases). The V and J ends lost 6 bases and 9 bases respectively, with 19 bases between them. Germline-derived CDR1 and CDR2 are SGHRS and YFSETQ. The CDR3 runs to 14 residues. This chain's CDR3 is CASTKDPQGLEQFF. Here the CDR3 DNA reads TGCGCCAGCACCAAGGACCCACAGGGCCTTGAGCAGTTCTTC.

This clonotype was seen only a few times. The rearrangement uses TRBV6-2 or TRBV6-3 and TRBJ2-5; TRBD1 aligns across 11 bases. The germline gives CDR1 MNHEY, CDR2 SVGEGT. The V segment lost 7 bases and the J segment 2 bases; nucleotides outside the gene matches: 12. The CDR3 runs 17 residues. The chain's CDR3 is CASIPGQGVVGQETQYF. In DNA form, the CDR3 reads TGTGCCAGCATTCCGGGACAGGGGGTTGTTGGGCAAGAGACCCAGTACTTC.

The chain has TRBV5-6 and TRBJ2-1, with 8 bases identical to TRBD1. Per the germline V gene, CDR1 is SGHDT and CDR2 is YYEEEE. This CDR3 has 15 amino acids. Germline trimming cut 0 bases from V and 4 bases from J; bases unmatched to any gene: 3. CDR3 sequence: CASSLDRGNYNEQFF. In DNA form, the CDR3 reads TGTGCCAGCAGCTTGGACAGGGGGAATTACAATGAGCAGTTCTTC.

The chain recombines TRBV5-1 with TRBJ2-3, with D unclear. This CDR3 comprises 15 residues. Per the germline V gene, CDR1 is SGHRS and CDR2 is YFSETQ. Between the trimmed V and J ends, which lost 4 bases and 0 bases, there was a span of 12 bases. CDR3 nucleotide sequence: TGCGCCAGCAGCAACTTGGGATTCAGCACAGATACGCAGTATTTT. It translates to CASSNLGFSTDTQYF.

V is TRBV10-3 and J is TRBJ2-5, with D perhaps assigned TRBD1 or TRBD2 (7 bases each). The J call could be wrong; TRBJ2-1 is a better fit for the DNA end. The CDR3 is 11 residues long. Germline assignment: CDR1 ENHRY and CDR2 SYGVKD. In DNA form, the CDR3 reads TGTGCCATCAGTTCAGGGGGGGTGCAGTTCTTC. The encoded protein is CAISSGGVQFF.

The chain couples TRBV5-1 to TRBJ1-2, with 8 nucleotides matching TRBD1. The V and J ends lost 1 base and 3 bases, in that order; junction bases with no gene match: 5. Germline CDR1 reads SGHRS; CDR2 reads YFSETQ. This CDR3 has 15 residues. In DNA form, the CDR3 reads TGCGCCAGCAGCTTGCCGACAGGGGATCACTATGGCTACACCTTC. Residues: CASSLPTGDHYGYTF.

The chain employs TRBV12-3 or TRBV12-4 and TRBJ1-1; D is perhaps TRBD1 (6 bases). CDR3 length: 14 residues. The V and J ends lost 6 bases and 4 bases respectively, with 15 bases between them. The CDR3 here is CASRPTGPGTEAFF. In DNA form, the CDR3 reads TGTGCCAGCAGGCCGACAGGCCCGGGCACTGAAGCTTTCTTT.

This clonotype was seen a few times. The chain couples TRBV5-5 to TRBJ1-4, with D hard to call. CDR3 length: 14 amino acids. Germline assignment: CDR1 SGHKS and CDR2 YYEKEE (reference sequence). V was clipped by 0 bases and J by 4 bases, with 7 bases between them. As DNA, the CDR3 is TGTGCCAGCAGCTTGGAACCTATTAATGAAAAACTGTTTTTT. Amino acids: CASSLEPINEKLFF.

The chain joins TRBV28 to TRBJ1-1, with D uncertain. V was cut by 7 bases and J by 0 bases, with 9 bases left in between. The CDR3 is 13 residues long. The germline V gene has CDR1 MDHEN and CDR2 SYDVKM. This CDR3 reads CASINSMNTEAFF. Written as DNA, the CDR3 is TGTGCCAGCATAAACAGTATGAACACTGAAGCTTTCTTT.

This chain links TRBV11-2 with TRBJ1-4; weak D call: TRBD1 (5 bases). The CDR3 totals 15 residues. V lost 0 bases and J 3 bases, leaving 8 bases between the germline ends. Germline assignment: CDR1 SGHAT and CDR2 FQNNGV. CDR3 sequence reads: CASSLDPGSNEKLFF. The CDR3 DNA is TGTGCCAGCAGCTTAGATCCAGGGTCTAATGAAAAACTGTTTTTT. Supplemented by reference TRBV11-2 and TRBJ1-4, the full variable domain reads EAGVAQSPRYKIIEKRQSVAFWCNPISGHATLYWYQQILGQGPKLLIQFQNNGVVDDSQLPKDRFSAERLKGVDSTLKIQPAKLEDSAVYLCASSLDPGSNEKLFFGSGTQLSVL.

The CDR3 sequence is CASSYSAGQETQYF. The CDR3, as DNA: TGTGCCAGCAGTTACTCTGCGGGTCAAGAGACCCAGTACTTC. The chain employs TRBV6-6 and TRBJ2-1; the D gene is possibly TRBD2 (5 bases). The DNA end is more similar to TRBJ2-5, so the J call may be wrong. The CDR3 is 14 residues long. CDR1 and CDR2 from the germline V gene are MNHNY and SVGAGI (reference sequence).

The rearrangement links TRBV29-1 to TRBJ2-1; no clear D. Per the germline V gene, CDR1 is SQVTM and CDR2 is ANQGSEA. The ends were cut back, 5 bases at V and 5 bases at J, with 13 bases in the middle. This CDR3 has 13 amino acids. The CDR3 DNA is TGCAGCGTTTACCTCCACGGAAACAATGAGCAGTTCTTC. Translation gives CSVYLHGNNEQFF.